One and the same sample provided the 21 T cell receptor beta chains below, sequenced in a study of T cell changes during pregnancy in multiple sclerosis. Only in-frame clones appear in the TCRdb table, and some are missing; sequencing was by immunoSEQ multiplex PCR. The sample yields some 38,000 clones, around nine tenths seen once. Sequenced material: CD4+ T cells from peripheral blood mononuclear cells, taken in the second trimester of pregnancy. These receptors originate from a female donor in good health, enrolled as a control in a pregnancy study.

This clone was found once. J is TRBJ1-2 and V is TRBV6-5, with D unresolved. Germline assignment: CDR1 MNHEY and CDR2 SVGAGI. Between the trimmed V and J ends, which lost 0 bases and 1 base, there was a span of 6 bases. This CDR3 has 14 amino acids. CDR3 amino acids: CASSYSIGNYGYTF. In DNA form, the CDR3 reads TGTGCCAGCAGTTACTCGATCGGTAACTATGGCTACACCTTC.

This chain connects TRBV5-1 to TRBJ1-1; D may be TRBD1 (6 bases). CDR3 length equals 16 residues. CDR1 SGHRS and CDR2 YFSETQ come from the germline V gene. V was cut by 4 bases and J by 1 base, with 17 bases left in between. The CDR3 region is CASSKRQETKNTEAFF. CDR3 DNA: TGCGCCAGCAGCAAACGACAGGAAACCAAGAACACTGAAGCTTTCTTT.

V usage is TRBV19 and J usage is TRBJ1-1, with D perhaps matching TRBD1 (5 bases). V lost 8 bases and J lost 4, with 17 bases in between. This CDR3 has 14 residues. Germline CDR1 reads LNHDA; CDR2 reads SQIVND (reference sequence). Written as DNA, the CDR3 is TGTGCCAGTTGGGGGGTGGGACGGTTCACTGAAGCTTTCTTT. Amino acid sequence: CASWGVGRFTEAFF.

The J gene is TRBJ1-1, the V gene TRBV15; no clear D gene. The CDR3 runs to 13 residues. Germline V gene sequence: CDR1 LNHNV, CDR2 YYDKDF (reference sequence). V lost 0 bases and J 10 bases, leaving 12 bases between the germline ends. CDR3 sequence: CATSRDTPGRAFF. The CDR3 nucleotides are TGTGCCACCAGCAGAGACACCCCCGGGAGAGCTTTCTTT.

V and J are TRBV6-1 and TRBJ1-3; the match to TRBD1 covers 7 bases. The CDR3 length is 14 residues. The trim removed 11 bases at V and 0 bases at J, leaving 7 bases unmatched. Germline loops: CDR1 MNHNS, CDR2 SASEGT. The CDR3 nucleotides read TGTGCCTCACAAGGACAGGCCTCTGGAAACACCATATATTTT. This translates into CASQGQASGNTIYF.

CDR3: CASSMGTGGNSEAFF. CDR3 nucleotides: TGTGCCAGTAGTATGGGTACAGGGGGCAACTCTGAAGCTTTCTTT. The gene calls are TRBV19 and TRBJ1-1, with TRBD1 identical over 9 bases. The CDR3 is 15 amino acids. V was clipped by 3 bases and J by 6 bases; unmatched bases: 8. The V gene's germline CDR1 is LNHDA and CDR2 SQIVND (reference sequence).

The gene calls are TRBV6-5 and TRBJ1-2, with TRBD1 matching over 11 bases. CDR1 MNHEY and CDR2 SVGAGI come from the germline V gene. There are 14 residues in the CDR3. J gave up 4 bases and V 8 bases, and 6 bases lay outside the gene matches. CDR3 DNA: TGTGCCAGCGGACAGGGGGCGGGTGGCTATGGCTACACCTTC. Its protein is CASGQGAGGYGYTF.

The chain employs TRBV6-4 and TRBJ1-1, with 7 bases identical to TRBD1. The CDR3 runs to 14 residues. Germline values: CDR1 MRHNA, CDR2 SNTAGT. V shed 5 bases and J 0 bases; nucleotides not matched to a gene: 3. In DNA form, the CDR3 reads TGTGCCAGCAGTCAGGACAGGCTGAACACTGAAGCTTTCTTT. Protein product: CASSQDRLNTEAFF.

The chain has TRBV30 and TRBJ2-6, with D maybe TRBD2 (5 bases). The CDR3 contains 14 residues. The V gene's germline CDR1 is GTSNPN and CDR2 SVGIG (reference sequence). Trimming pared 2 bases from V and 1 base from J, leaving 6 bases between. The CDR3 reads CAWSRGSGANVLTF. CDR3 sequence (DNA): TGTGCCTGGAGTCGAGGGTCTGGGGCCAACGTCCTGACTTTC.

This chain connects TRBV5-6 to TRBJ2-3; D is unresolved. The length of the CDR3 is 11 residues. The V gene's germline CDR1 is SGHDT and CDR2 YYEEEE. V lost 4 bases, J lost 6 bases, and 6 bases lay in between. The CDR3 sequence: CASSGRDTQYF. CDR3 DNA: TGTGCCAGCAGCGGTCGGGATACGCAGTATTTT.

The chain links TRBV30 to TRBJ2-7, with D maybe TRBD1 (6 bases). The CDR3 is 14 amino acids. Germline V CDR1 and CDR2: GTSNPN, SVGIG (reference sequence). V lost 3 bases, J lost 3 bases, and 15 bases lay in between. This chain's CDR3 is CAWRNMGAVYEQYF. Written as DNA, the CDR3 is TGTGCCTGGAGGAACATGGGGGCCGTCTACGAGCAGTACTTC.

J is TRBJ1-6 and V is TRBV6-1; D gene ambiguous. V lost 8 bases and J 8 bases, leaving 13 bases between the germline ends. This CDR3 has 13 amino acids. Germline CDR1 is MNHNS and CDR2 is SASEGT. CDR3 bases: TGTGCCAGCCTGAGGAGGGAGGATTCACCCCTCCACTTT. This translates into CASLRREDSPLHF.

The chain uses TRBV4-2 and TRBJ1-1; 9 nucleotides align to TRBD1. V was pared by 1 base and J by 0 bases, with 6 bases of the junction left unmatched. CDR1 and CDR2 from the germline V gene are LGHNA and YNFKEQ. The CDR3 loop spans 17 amino acids. As DNA, the CDR3 is TGTGCCAGCAGCCAAGGTCCCGGGACAGGGTTGAACACTGAAGCTTTCTTT. Translated: CASSQGPGTGLNTEAFF.

The rearrangement links TRBV7-2 to TRBJ1-2; perhaps TRBD1 as D (5 bases). The V gene lost 3 bases and the J gene lost 2 bases, with 10 bases spanning the gap. Germline loops: CDR1 SGHTA, CDR2 FQGNSA. This CDR3 comprises 14 residues. The CDR3 loop is CASSLYGANYGYTF. The CDR3 nucleotides are TGTGCCAGCAGCTTGTATGGGGCGAACTATGGCTACACCTTC.

The chain is built from TRBV9 and TRBJ1-2; TRBD1 matches 9 bases. Losses at the gene ends were 4 bases for V and 8 bases for J; bases not matched to a gene: 15. Looked up from germline, CDR1 is SGDLS and CDR2 is YYNGEE. This CDR3 has 16 amino acids. CDR3 residues: CASSLPRDRVFEGYTF. The DNA of the CDR3 is TGTGCCAGCAGCCTCCCCCGGGACAGGGTGTTTGAGGGCTACACCTTC.

This clone was counted a few times. The chain uses TRBV7-9 and TRBJ1-2; D is unclear. Germline CDR1 reads SEHNR; CDR2 reads FQNEAQ (reference sequence). The V end was cut by 2 bases, the J end by 7 bases, with 5 bases between. This CDR3 has 11 residues. CDR3 residues: CASSLQAGYTF. The CDR3 DNA sequence: TGTGCCAGCAGCTTACAGGCTGGCTACACCTTC. The full variable domain, in which reference TRBV7-9 and TRBJ1-2 provide the parts outside the CDR3, is DTGVSQNPRHKITKRGQNVTFRCDPISEHNRLYWYRQTLGQGPEFLTYFQNEAQLEKSRLLSDRFSAERPKGSFSTLEIQRTEQGDSAMYLCASSLQAGYTFGSGTRLTVV.

The V call is TRBV25-1, the J call TRBJ2-3; D not resolved. This CDR3 has 14 amino acids. The V end was cut by 7 bases, the J end by 1 base, with 12 bases between. In germline, CDR1 is MGHDK, CDR2 SYGVNS. This chain's CDR3 is CASMATTGTDTQYF. DNA for the CDR3: TGTGCCAGCATGGCGACAACGGGCACAGATACGCAGTATTTT.

The genes are TRBV6-4 and TRBJ2-3; 11 positions match TRBD1. After removal of 4 bases from V and 4 bases from J, the junction contained 1 base not matched to a gene. Germline CDR1 and CDR2: MRHNA and SNTAGT. The CDR3 spans 14 residues. This CDR3 is CASSGTGGADTQYF. The CDR3 nucleotides read TGTGCCAGCAGTGGGACAGGGGGCGCAGATACGCAGTATTTT.

Here the CDR3 reads CASSPVWIPGETQYF. The CDR3 DNA sequence: TGTGCCAGCAGCCCGGTGTGGATCCCCGGGGAGACCCAGTACTTC. This chain uses TRBV7-2 with TRBJ2-5; D ambiguous. Germline V CDR1 and CDR2: SGHTA, FQGNSA. Trimming took off 5 bases at V and 5 bases at J, with 18 bases between the two ends. The CDR3 extends over 15 amino acids.

The chain links TRBV5-4 to TRBJ2-3; TRBD2 aligns across 8 bases. Germline CDR1 is SGHNT and CDR2 is YYREEE (reference sequence). The V segment lost 9 bases and the J segment 1 base; nucleotides outside the gene matches: 4. The CDR3 runs 13 residues. CDR3 sequence: CANRRGGTDTQYF. CDR3 in DNA: TGTGCCAACCGGCGGGGGGGCACAGATACGCAGTATTTT.

The chain carries TRBV5-4 and TRBJ2-7, with 9 bases aligning to TRBD1. There are 15 residues in the CDR3. Trimming at V came to 1 base and at J to 3 bases, leaving 5 bases not matched to a gene. Germline V gene data show CDR1 as SGHNT and CDR2 as YYREEE (reference sequence). The chain's CDR3 is CASSLNTGGFYEQYF. CDR3 DNA: TGTGCCAGCAGCTTGAACACAGGGGGCTTCTACGAGCAGTACTTC.